This T cell receptor beta chain derives from a study of PD-L1 blockade in urothelial cancer. About the research overall: Patients' atezolizumab regimen, 1,200 mg intravenously every 3 weeks, began in the mid-2010s. Once treatment had started, blood was analyzed at 3 weeks (second dose) and again at 6 weeks. Blood gave a median about 150,000 T cells. Whole-study findings and limits: Better progression-free and overall survival followed lower pretreatment blood clonality.

This table comes from immunoSEQ multiplex PCR, and its TCRdb copy is limited to in-frame clones, with some not included. The sample shows around 120,000 clones, around 85% of them seen only once. To note about this clone: The antigen is not known.

Trimming left V 4 bases short and J 5 bases short, with 12 bases between. Germline values: CDR1 LNHDA, CDR2 SQIVND (reference sequence). This CDR3 is 13 amino acids long. This sample comprised PBMCs, obtained around atezolizumab (anti-PD-L1) treatment. The chain links TRBV19 to TRBJ2-7; TRBD1 is a possible D gene (6 bases). The receptor's source is a man aged 50 or older with urothelial cancer. CDR3 region: CASSTRGNHEQYF. CDR3 DNA: TGTGCCAGTAGTACTAGGGGGAACCACGAGCAGTACTTC.